Listed below are T cell receptor beta chains from one sample, sequenced in a study of blood T cells in healthy people across ages. TCRdb reprocessed the 5' RACE reads with MiXCR, giving one entry per CDR3 protein. The profile shows hundreds of thousands of distinct CDR3 sequences, 58% of them singletons. Material for sequencing was blood. Receptors originate from a man between 60 and 75 years old in good health. The CDR3 runs from the conserved cysteine through the conserved F or W.

>TRBV7-2
CASSPRTSGGVEQYF
>TRBV20-1
CSASRDRSQETQYF
>TRBV9
CASSVRQGSRHNEQFF
>TRBV9
CASSVGVRGNTEAFF
>TRBV6-6
CASSYEGVRGDTQYF
>TRBV20-1
CSATGTPNTRELFF
>TRBV4-1
CASSQERSFF
>TRBV12-3/TRBV12-4
CASSLRTTGETQYF
>TRBV6-5
CASSYSGTGGAYEQYF
>TRBV9
CASNSNHQETQYF
>TRBV10-3
CAIRGGQGQETQYF
>TRBV6-1
CASRSGVHEQYF
>TRBV20-1
CSAPGHSTQETQYF
>TRBV7-2
CASSAFSRGRGSDNEQFF
>TRBV2
CASGRDRSTDTQYF
>TRBV20-1
CSPRAYYNEQFF
>TRBV12-3/TRBV12-4
CASSTGVETDTQYF